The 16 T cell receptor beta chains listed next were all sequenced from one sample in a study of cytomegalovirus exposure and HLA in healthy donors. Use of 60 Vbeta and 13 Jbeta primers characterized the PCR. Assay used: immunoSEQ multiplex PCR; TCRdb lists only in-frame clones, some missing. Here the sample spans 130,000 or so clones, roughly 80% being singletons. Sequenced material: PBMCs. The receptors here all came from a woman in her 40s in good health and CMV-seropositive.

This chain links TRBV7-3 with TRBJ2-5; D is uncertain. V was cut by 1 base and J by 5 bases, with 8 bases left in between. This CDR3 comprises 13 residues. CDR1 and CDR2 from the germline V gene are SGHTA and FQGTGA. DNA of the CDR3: TGTGCCAGCAGCTTAAATCGTGAGGAGACCCAGTACTTC. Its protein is CASSLNREETQYF.

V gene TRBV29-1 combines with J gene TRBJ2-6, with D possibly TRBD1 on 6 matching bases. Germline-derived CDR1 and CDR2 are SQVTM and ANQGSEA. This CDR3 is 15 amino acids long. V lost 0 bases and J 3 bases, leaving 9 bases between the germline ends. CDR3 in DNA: TGCAGCGTTGAAGACTACAGGGATGGGGCCAACGTCCTGACTTTC. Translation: CSVEDYRDGANVLTF.

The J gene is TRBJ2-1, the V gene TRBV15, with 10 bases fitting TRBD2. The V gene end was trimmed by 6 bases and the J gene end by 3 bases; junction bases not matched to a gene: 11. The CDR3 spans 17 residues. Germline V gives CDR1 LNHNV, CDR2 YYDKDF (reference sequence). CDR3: CATRRLAGDKFYNEQFF. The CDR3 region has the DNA TGTGCCACCAGGCGCCTAGCGGGAGATAAATTCTACAATGAGCAGTTCTTC.

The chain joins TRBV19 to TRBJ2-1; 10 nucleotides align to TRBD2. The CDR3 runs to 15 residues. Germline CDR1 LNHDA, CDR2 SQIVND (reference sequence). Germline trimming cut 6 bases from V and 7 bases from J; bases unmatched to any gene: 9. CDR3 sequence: CASSRPGLASNEQFF. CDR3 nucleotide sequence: TGTGCCAGTAGCCGCCCGGGACTAGCGTCAAATGAGCAGTTCTTC.

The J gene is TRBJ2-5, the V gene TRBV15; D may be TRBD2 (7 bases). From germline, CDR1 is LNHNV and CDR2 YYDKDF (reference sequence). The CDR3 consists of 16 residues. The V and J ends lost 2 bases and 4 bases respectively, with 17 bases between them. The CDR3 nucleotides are TGTGCCACCAGCAGACAGGCGGGGGCGCGAAGAGAGACCCAGTACTTC. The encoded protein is CATSRQAGARRETQYF.

CDR3 sequence (DNA): TGTGCCAGTAGTATGTTCTCCCGGGGGAACACTGAAGCTTTCTTT. Translating it yields CASSMFSRGNTEAFF. This chain connects TRBV19 to TRBJ1-1; D not resolved. The germline CDR1 and CDR2 sequences are LNHDA and SQIVND (reference sequence). The CDR3 length is 15 residues. Trimming removed 3 bases at V and 1 base at J, with 12 bases between. Together with reference TRBV19 and TRBJ1-1, the CDR3 gives the full variable domain: DGGITQSPKYLFRKEGQNVTLSCEQNLNHDAMYWYRQDPGQGLRLIYYSQIVNDFQKGDIAEGYSVSREKKESFPLTVTSAQKNPTAFYLCASSMFSRGNTEAFFGQGTRLTVV.

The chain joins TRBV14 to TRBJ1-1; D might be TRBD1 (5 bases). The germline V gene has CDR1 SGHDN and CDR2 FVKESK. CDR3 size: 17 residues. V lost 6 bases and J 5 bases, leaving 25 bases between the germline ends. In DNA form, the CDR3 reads TGTGCCAGCAGTTTTTCCCTCCGGGCAGGGTTTGGAACTGAAGCTTTCTTT. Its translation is CASSFSLRAGFGTEAFF.

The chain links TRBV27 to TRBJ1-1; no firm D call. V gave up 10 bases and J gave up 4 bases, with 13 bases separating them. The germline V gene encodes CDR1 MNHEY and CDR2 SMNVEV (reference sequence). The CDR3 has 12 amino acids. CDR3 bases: TGTGCCACCGCAAGCGCACGCACTGAAGCTTTCTTT. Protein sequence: CATASARTEAFF.

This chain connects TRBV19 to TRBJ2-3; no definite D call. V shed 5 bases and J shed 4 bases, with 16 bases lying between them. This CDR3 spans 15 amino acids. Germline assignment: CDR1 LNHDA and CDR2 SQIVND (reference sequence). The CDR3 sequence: CASSPEASLADTQYF. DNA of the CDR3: TGTGCCAGTAGTCCAGAGGCTAGTTTGGCAGATACGCAGTATTTT.

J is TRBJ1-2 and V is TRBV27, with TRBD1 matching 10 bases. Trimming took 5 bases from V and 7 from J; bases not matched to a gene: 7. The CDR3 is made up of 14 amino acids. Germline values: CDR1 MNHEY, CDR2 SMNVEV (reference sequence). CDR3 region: CASSPGQGEGGYTF. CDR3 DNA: TGTGCCAGCAGTCCCGGACAGGGGGAGGGTGGCTACACCTTC.

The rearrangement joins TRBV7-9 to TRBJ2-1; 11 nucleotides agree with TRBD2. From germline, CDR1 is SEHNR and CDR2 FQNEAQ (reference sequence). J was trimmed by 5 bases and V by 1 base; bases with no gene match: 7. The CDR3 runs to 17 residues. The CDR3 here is CASSLGLTSGSHNEQFF. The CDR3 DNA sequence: TGTGCCAGCAGCTTAGGCCTTACTAGCGGGAGCCACAATGAGCAGTTCTTC.

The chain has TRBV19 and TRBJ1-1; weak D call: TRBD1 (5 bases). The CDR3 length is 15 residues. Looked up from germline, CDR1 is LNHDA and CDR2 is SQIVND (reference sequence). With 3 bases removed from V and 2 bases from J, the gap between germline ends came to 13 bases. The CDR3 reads CASSMVGDRNTEAFF. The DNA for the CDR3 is TGTGCCAGTAGTATGGTAGGAGACAGAAACACTGAAGCTTTCTTT.

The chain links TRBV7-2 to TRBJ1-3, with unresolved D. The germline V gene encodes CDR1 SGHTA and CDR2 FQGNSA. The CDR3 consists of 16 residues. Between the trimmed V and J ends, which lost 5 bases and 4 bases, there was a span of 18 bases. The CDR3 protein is CASSTRSLSQGNTIYF. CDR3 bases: TGTGCCAGCAGCACACGCTCATTGTCTCAAGGAAACACCATATATTTT. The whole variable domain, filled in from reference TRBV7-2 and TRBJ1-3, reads GAGVSQSPSNKVTEKGKDVELRCDPISGHTALYWYRQSLGQGLEFLIYFQGNSAPDKSGLPSDRFSAERTGGSVSTLTIQRTQQEDSAVYLCASSTRSLSQGNTIYFGEGSWLTVV.

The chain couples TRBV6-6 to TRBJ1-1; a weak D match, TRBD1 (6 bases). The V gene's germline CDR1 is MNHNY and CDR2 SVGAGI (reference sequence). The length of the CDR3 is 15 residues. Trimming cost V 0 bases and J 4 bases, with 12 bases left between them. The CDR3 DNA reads TGTGCCAGCAGTTACTCGCTGGGGGCGCGCACTGAAGCTTTCTTT. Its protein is CASSYSLGARTEAFF.

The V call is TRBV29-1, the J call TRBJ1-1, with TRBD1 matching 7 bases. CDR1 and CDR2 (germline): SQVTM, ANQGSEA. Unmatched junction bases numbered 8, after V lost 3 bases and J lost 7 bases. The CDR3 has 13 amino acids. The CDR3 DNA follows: TGCAGCGTTGAGCTTCGGACAGGTCTTGAAGCTTTCTTT. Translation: CSVELRTGLEAFF.

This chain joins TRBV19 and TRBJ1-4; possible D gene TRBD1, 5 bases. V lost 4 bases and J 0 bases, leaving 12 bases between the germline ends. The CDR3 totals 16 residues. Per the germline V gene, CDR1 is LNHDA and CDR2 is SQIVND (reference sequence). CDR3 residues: CASSRAGTATNEKLFF. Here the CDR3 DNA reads TGTGCCAGTAGTAGGGCAGGGACTGCAACTAATGAAAAACTGTTTTTT.